The clone carrying this T cell receptor beta chain has just a few counts. Its cognate antigen is unknown. Trimming took 7 bases from V and 7 from J; bases not matched to a gene: 8. CDR1 and CDR2 from the germline V gene are MDHEN and SYDVKM. The length of the CDR3 is 14 residues. This entry is derived from a study of T cell repertoires in cytomegalovirus infection. Looking at the study overall: CMV infection plus the matching HLA type was flagged by public TCR beta signatures.

A single record per CDR3 protein comes from TCRdb applying MiXCR to the reads. The table shows 700,000 to 900,000 distinct CDR3 sequences, with just under 30% occurring only once. Sequenced material: cultured CD8+ T cells from PBMCs, taken from culture after CMV antigen stimulation. The chain is built from TRBV28 and TRBJ2-1, with 9 bases identical to TRBD2. The origin of this receptor is a human donor in good health (CMV status not recorded). Some clones in this sample may be carry-over from other donors' samples. The CDR3: CASIKRGAGNEQFF. DNA for the CDR3: TGTGCCAGCATTAAGCGGGGGGCTGGAAATGAGCAGTTCTTC.